This T cell receptor beta chain comes out of a study of cytomegalovirus exposure and HLA in healthy donors. The overall study: A later analysis reported the same platform for the roughly 120 validation repertoires and the roughly 700 first-cohort repertoires.

V gave up 0 bases and J gave up 4 bases; unmatched junction bases: 3. CDR3 length: 14 residues. CDR1 and CDR2 from the germline V gene are SGDLS and YYNGEE. General study results and limits: Rare TCR sequences dominated, though some public TCRs recurred in many donors.

About this clone itself: Its antigen is unidentified.

Sequencing was performed with immunoSEQ multiplex PCR; in TCRdb, only in-frame clones are kept and a portion is missing. The profile shows almost 70,000 clones, just over 95% of them singletons. The sequenced sample consisted of PBMCs. This TCR was sampled from a woman between 18 and 30 years old in good health and CMV-seropositive. This chain links TRBV9 with TRBJ2-5, with 7 bases that match TRBD1. DNA for the CDR3: TGTGCCAGCAGCGTAGGAGGGGGCGGAGAGACCCAGTACTTC. This encodes CASSVGGGGETQYF.